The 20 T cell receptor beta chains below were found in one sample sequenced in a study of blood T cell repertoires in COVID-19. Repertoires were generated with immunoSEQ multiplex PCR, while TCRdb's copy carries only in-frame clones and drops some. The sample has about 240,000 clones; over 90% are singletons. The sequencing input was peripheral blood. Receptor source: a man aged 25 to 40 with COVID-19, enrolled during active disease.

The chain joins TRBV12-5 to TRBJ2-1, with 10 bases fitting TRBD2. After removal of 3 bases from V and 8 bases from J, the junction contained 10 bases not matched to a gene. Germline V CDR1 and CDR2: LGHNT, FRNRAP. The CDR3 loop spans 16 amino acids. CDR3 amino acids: CASGFLSGGAVDEQFF. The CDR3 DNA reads TGTGCTAGTGGTTTTTTAAGCGGGGGGGCCGTCGATGAGCAGTTCTTC.

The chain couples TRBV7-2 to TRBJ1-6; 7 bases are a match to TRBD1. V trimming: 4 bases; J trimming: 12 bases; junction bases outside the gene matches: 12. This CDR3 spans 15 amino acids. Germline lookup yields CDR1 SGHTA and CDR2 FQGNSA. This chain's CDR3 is CASSYGIRGRGPLHF. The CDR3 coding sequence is TGTGCCAGCAGCTACGGTATAAGGGGGCGTGGACCCCTCCACTTT.

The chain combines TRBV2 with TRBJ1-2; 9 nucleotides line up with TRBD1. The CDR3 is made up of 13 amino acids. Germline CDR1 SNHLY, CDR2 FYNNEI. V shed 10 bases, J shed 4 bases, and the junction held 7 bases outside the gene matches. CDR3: CATMGQGRYGYTF. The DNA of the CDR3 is TGTGCCACTATGGGACAGGGTCGCTATGGCTACACCTTC.

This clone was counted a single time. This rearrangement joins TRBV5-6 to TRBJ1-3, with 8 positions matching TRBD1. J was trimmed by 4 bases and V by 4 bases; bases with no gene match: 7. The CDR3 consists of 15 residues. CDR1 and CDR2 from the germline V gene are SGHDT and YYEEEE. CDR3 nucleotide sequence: TGTGCCAGCAGCGCGGGCAGGGGGCGCGGAAACACCATATATTTT. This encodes CASSAGRGRGNTIYF.

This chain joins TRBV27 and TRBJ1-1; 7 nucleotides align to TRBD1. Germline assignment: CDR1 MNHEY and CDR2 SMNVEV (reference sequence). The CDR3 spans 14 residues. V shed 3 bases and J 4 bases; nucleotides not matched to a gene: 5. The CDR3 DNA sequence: TGTGCCAGCAGTTTCCAACAGGGGCCCACTGAAGCTTTCTTT. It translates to CASSFQQGPTEAFF.

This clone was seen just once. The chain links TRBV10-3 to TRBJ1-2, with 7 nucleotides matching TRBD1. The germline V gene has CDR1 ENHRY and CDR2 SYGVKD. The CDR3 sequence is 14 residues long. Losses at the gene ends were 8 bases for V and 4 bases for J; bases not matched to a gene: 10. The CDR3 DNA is TGTGCCATCCCAAGGTCGACAGGGTCCTATGGCTACACCTTC. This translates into CAIPRSTGSYGYTF.

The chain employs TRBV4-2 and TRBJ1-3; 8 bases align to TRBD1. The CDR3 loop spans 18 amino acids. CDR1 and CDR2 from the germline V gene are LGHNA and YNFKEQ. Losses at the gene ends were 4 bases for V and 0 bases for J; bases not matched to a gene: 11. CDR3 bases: TGTGCCAGCAGCCGAGCGCGGGACAGGACTAACTCTGGAAACACCATATATTTT. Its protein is CASSRARDRTNSGNTIYF.

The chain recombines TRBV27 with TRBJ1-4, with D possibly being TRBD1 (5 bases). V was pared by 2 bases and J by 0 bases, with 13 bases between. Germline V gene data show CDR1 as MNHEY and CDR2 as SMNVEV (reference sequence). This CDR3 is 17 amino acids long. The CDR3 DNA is TGTGCCAGCAGTTTAGCCCCGGGGGACGCAACTAATGAAAAACTGTTTTTT. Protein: CASSLAPGDATNEKLFF.

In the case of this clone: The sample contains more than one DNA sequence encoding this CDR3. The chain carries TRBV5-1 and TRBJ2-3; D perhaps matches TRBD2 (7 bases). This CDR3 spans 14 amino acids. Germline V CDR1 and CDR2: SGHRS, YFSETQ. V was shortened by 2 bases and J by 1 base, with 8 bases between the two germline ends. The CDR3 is CASSLGGGTDTQYF. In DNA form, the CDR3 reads TGCGCCAGCAGCTTAGGGGGGGGCACAGATACGCAGTATTTT.

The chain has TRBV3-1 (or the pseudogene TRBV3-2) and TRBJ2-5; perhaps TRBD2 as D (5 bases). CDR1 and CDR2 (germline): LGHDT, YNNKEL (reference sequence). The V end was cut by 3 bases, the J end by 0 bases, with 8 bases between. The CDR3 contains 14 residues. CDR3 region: CASSHASHQETQYF. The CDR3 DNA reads TGTGCCAGCAGCCATGCTAGCCACCAAGAGACCCAGTACTTC.

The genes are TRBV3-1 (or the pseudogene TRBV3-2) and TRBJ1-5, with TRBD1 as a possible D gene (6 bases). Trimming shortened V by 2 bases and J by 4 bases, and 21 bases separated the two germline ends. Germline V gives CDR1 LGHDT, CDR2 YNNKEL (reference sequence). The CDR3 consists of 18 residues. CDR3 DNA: TGTGCCAGCAGCCAATCTCCAGGGGCGCGGGGGGATAATCAGCCCCAGCATTTT. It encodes CASSQSPGARGDNQPQHF.

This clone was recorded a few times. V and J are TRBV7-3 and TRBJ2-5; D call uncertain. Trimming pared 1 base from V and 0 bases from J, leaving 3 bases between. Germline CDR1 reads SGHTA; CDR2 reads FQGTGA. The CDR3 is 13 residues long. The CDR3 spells CASSLIYQETQYF. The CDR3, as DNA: TGTGCCAGCAGCTTAATCTACCAAGAGACCCAGTACTTC.

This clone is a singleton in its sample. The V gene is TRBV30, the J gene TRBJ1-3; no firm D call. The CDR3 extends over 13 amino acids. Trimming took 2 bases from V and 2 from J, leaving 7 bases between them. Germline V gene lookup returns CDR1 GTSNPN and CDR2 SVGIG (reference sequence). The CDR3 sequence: CAWSLGTGNTIYF. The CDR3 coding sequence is TGTGCCTGGAGTTTGGGCACTGGAAACACCATATATTTT.

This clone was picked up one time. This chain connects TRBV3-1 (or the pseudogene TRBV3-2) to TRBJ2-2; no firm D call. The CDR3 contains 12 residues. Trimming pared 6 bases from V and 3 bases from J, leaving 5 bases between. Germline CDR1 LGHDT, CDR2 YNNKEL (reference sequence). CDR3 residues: CASRRDTGELFF. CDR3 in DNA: TGTGCCAGCAGACGGGACACCGGGGAGCTGTTTTTT.

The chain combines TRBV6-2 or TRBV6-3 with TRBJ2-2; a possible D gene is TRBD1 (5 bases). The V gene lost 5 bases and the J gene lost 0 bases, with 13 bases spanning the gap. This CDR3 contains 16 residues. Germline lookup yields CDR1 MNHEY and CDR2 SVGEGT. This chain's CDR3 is CASSQPDRTNTGELFF. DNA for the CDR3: TGTGCCAGCAGTCAACCAGACAGAACGAACACCGGGGAGCTGTTTTTT.

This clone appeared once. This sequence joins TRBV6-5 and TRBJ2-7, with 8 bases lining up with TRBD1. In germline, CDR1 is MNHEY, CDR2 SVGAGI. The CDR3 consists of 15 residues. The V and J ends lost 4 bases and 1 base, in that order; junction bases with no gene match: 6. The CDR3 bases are TGTGCCAGCAGTTTAGAACAGGGGGTTTCCTACGAGCAGTACTTC. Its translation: CASSLEQGVSYEQYF.

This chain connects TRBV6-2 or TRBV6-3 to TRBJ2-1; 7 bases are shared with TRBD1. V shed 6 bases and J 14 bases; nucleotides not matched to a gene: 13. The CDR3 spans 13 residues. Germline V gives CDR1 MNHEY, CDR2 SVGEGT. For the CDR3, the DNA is TGTGCCAGCAGCGATAATGACAGGGTTCTAGAGTTCTTC. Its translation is CASSDNDRVLEFF.

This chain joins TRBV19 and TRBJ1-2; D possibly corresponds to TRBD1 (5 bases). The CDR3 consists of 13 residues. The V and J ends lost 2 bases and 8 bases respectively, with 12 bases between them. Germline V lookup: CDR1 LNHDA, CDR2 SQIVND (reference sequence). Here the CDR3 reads CASSISRDKGYTF. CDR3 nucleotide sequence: TGTGCCAGTAGTATATCCAGGGATAAAGGCTACACCTTC.

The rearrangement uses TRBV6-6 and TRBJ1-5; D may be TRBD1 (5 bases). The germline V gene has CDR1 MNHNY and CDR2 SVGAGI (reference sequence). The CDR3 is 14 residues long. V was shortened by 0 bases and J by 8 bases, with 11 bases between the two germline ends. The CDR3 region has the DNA TGTGCCAGCAGTTACTCTCCGCAGGGCGAGCCCCAGCATTTT. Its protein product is CASSYSPQGEPQHF.

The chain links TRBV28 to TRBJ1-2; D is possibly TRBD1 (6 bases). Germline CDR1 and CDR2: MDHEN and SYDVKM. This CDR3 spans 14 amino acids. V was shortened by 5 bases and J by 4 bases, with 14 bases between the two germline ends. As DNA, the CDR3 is TGTGCCAGCAGTACAGGGTTCCCAGCCTATGGCTACACCTTC. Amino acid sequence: CASSTGFPAYGYTF.